This T cell receptor beta chain was identified during a study of T cells in Graves' hyperthyroidism and ophthalmopathy. Whole-study findings and limits: Peripheral blood also featured most of the thyroid clonotypes expanded above 0.001. Patients with ophthalmopathy were separated from those with stable hyperthyroidism by a 13 V-J model.

CDR3 length equals 14 residues. Germline V CDR1 and CDR2: SEHNR, FQNEAQ (reference sequence). V gave up 0 bases and J gave up 5 bases, with 10 bases separating them. Uncontrolled infection, other autoimmune disease, pregnancy or lactation excluded patients. Every diagnosis used clinical symptoms, serum thyroxine and TRAb, thyroid ultrasound and orbital computed tomography. RNA transcripts were the template for amplifying TCR beta CDR3 regions. The TCR CDR3 was amplified in a first-round RT-PCR using the HTBI primer set. TCRdb re-called the multiplex PCR reads through MiXCR, storing one row per CDR3 protein. Here the sample spans 550,000 to 700,000 distinct CDR3 sequences, around 42% being singletons. This clonotype came up many times. The antigen is unknown.

The receptor was isolated from an adult woman with Graves' disease, either hyperthyroidism or ophthalmopathy (not recorded which). This chain joins TRBV7-9 and TRBJ2-5, with D possibly matching TRBD2 (5 bases). Sequenced sample: peripheral blood or thyroid tissue (not recorded which). The CDR3 sequence is CASSLAGVRETQYF. Here the CDR3 DNA reads TGTGCCAGCAGCTTAGCGGGAGTTCGGGAGACCCAGTACTTC. The variable domain in full, with the rest retrieved from reference TRBV7-9 and TRBJ2-5, is DTGVSQNPRHKITKRGQNVTFRCDPISEHNRLYWYRQTLGQGPEFLTYFQNEAQLEKSRLLSDRFSAERPKGSFSTLEIQRTEQGDSAMYLCASSLAGVRETQYFGPGTRLLVL.